The rows below give T cell receptor beta chains drawn from one sample of a study of T cell changes during pregnancy in multiple sclerosis. Assay: immunoSEQ multiplex PCR; the TCRdb copy retains only in-frame clones and omits some. The data show approximately 47,000 clones, around 90% seen once. Sequencing was performed on peripheral blood, taken in the first trimester of pregnancy. These receptors all stem from a female donor with multiple sclerosis, enrolled in a pregnancy study. Both conserved end residues are part of each CDR3. A D gene is named only where the DNA matches it firmly. Size is stated for part of the rows, as once, few or many counts, or as a class when the clone is expanded.

>TRBV30|TRBD1|NA|TRBJ2-7
CAWNLWTGGEQYF
TGTGCCTGGAATTTATGGACAGGGGGCGAGCAGTACTTC
>TRBV30|NA|NA|TRBJ1-1
CAWSVWMGPRGNTEAFF
TGTGCCTGGAGTGTGTGGATGGGCCCAAGGGGGAACACTGAAGCTTTCTTT
>TRBV7-6|NA|NA|TRBJ2-2
CASSQDSYANTGELFF
TGTGCCAGCAGCCAAGACAGTTACGCGAACACCGGGGAGCTGTTTTTT
>TRBV6-6|NA|NA|TRBJ1-1
CASRIGTEAFF
TGTGCCAGCAGGATCGGGACAGAAGCTTTCTTT
>TRBV6-5|TRBD1|once|TRBJ1-2
CASNTGTGNYGYTF
TGTGCCAGCAATACGGGGACAGGAAACTATGGCTACACCTTC
>TRBV5-4|TRBD2|NA|TRBJ2-7
CASSLALAGEQYF
TGTGCCAGCAGCTTGGCACTAGCGGGTGAGCAGTACTTC
>TRBV29-1|NA|few|TRBJ2-4
CSVAPGLAKNIQYF
TGCAGCGTTGCTCCAGGTCTAGCCAAAAACATTCAGTACTTC
>TRBV18|NA|NA|TRBJ1-2
CASSPPSAGRGYTF
TGTGCCAGCTCACCACCGTCCGCAGGGCGGGGCTACACCTTC
>TRBV6-5|TRBD2|NA|TRBJ2-7
CASSYWGGYEQYF
TGTGCCAGCAGTTACTGGGGGGGGTACGAGCAGTACTTC
>TRBV11-2|NA|NA|TRBJ1-5
CASSLMGLKNQPQHF
TGTGCCAGCAGCTTAATGGGCCTCAAGAATCAGCCCCAGCATTTT
>TRBV5-4|TRBD1|NA|TRBJ1-1
CASSSSGTGYTEAFF
TGTGCCAGCAGCTCTTCCGGGACAGGGTACACTGAAGCTTTCTTT
>TRBV13|NA|NA|TRBJ2-1
CASSFRGGEQFF
TGTGCCAGCAGCTTTAGAGGGGGTGAGCAGTTCTTC
>TRBV7-6|TRBD1|NA|TRBJ1-4
CASSPQPRQGANEKLFF
TGTGCCAGCAGCCCCCAACCCAGACAGGGTGCTAATGAAAAACTGTTTTTT
>TRBV5-1|TRBD1|NA|TRBJ1-3
CASSFQGGGNTIYF
TGCGCCAGCAGCTTTCAGGGGGGTGGAAACACCATATATTTT
>TRBV15|TRBD2|NA|TRBJ2-3
CATSRVAGGPDTQYF
TGTGCCACCAGCAGAGTAGCGGGGGGGCCAGATACGCAGTATTTT
>TRBV4-1|NA|NA|TRBJ1-5
CASSQGGLMSQPQHF
TGCGCCAGCAGCCAAGGAGGGCTGATGAGTCAGCCCCAGCATTTT
>TRBV6-5|NA|NA|TRBJ2-2
CASSYGTANTGELFF
TGTGCCAGCAGTTACGGGACTGCGAACACCGGGGAGCTGTTTTTT
>TRBV28|NA|NA|TRBJ2-7
CASSFGHSYEQYF
TGTGCCAGCAGTTTCGGACACTCCTACGAGCAGTACTTC
>TRBV2|NA|NA|TRBJ1-4
CASSGHLAELFF
TGTGCCAGCAGCGGACACCTGGCGGAACTGTTTTTT
>TRBV10-3|NA|NA|TRBJ2-3
CATVLGPSSTDTQYF
TGTGCCACCGTACTAGGCCCCTCGAGCACAGATACGCAGTATTTT
>TRBV4-1|TRBD2|NA|TRBJ2-3
CASSQEAPSGSTDTQYF
TGCGCCAGCAGCCAAGAGGCGCCTAGCGGTAGCACAGATACGCAGTATTTT
>TRBV2|NA|NA|TRBJ1-1
CASSPREAFF
TGTGCCAGCAGCCCGAGGGAAGCTTTCTTT
>TRBV12-5|TRBD1|NA|TRBJ2-3
CASASGQGTDTQYF
TGTGCTAGTGCCAGCGGACAGGGAACAGATACGCAGTATTTT
>TRBV4-2|TRBD2|NA|TRBJ2-3
CASSPRAPSSGESTDTQYF
TGTGCCAGCAGCCCCCGGGCCCCGTCTAGCGGCGAAAGCACAGATACGCAGTATTTT
>TRBV7-2|NA|NA|TRBJ1-2
CASGKPRDSGLYGYTF
TGTGCCAGCGGAAAGCCCAGGGATAGTGGGCTCTATGGCTACACCTTC
>TRBV5-1|NA|NA|TRBJ2-5
CASSLSVGAGRETQYF
TGCGCCAGCAGCTTGTCGGTTGGGGCAGGGCGAGAGACCCAGTACTTC
>TRBV7-2|TRBD1|NA|TRBJ2-5
CASSFEGARETQYF
TGTGCCAGCAGCTTTGAGGGGGCGAGGGAGACCCAGTACTTC
>TRBV5-1|TRBD1|NA|TRBJ2-5
CASSLAQGFRETQYF
TGCGCCAGCAGCTTGGCACAGGGGTTTAGAGAGACCCAGTACTTC
>TRBV5-1|NA|NA|TRBJ1-2
CASSPRQGFHYGYTF
TGCGCCAGCAGCCCCCGTCAGGGGTTCCACTATGGCTACACCTTC
>TRBV19|TRBD1|NA|TRBJ2-7
CASSIGTGVYEQYF
TGTGCCAGTAGTATAGGGACAGGGGTATACGAGCAGTACTTC
>TRBV5-1|NA|NA|TRBJ2-5
CASSFNTQETQYF
TGCGCCAGCAGCTTTAACACCCAAGAGACCCAGTACTTC
>TRBV30|TRBD1|NA|TRBJ1-5
CAWSRQGALGNQPQHF
TGTGCCTGGAGTCGGCAGGGGGCACTGGGCAATCAGCCCCAGCATTTT
>TRBV6-5|NA|NA|TRBJ1-2
CASSYGPKFGYTF
TGTGCCAGCAGTTACGGCCCGAAGTTTGGCTACACCTTC
>TRBV6-4|TRBD2|medium-sized|TRBJ2-2
CASSGASGGAGELFF
TGTGCCAGCAGCGGAGCTAGCGGGGGGGCCGGGGAGCTGTTTTTT
>TRBV19|NA|NA|TRBJ1-1
CASSIANRDPAFF
TGTGCCAGTAGTATAGCGAACAGGGACCCAGCTTTCTTT
>TRBV11-3|TRBD1|once|TRBJ2-3
CASSSGTGGFTDTQYF
TGTGCCAGCAGCTCGGGGACAGGGGGTTTTACAGATACGCAGTATTTT
>TRBV19|TRBD1|NA|TRBJ1-6
CASSIGPQGAGSPLHF
TGTGCCAGTAGTATTGGCCCGCAGGGGGCAGGGTCACCCCTCCACTTT
>TRBV14|TRBD1|NA|TRBJ1-6
CASSRDSAARGNSPLHF
TGTGCCAGCAGCCGGGACAGCGCCGCCCGTGGTAATTCACCCCTCCACTTT
>TRBV5-6|NA|NA|TRBJ1-2
CASSFVQEGDGYTF
TGTGCCAGCAGCTTCGTACAGGAAGGAGATGGCTACACCTTC
>TRBV5-1|TRBD1|NA|TRBJ2-2
CASSLIGGSTGELFF
TGCGCCAGCAGCTTAATAGGGGGCAGTACCGGGGAGCTGTTTTTT
>TRBV5-1|TRBD1|NA|TRBJ1-2
CASNPGQGYGYTF
TGCGCCAGCAACCCGGGACAGGGCTATGGCTACACCTTC
>TRBV19|NA|NA|TRBJ1-1
CASNREGWAEAFF
TGTGCCAGTAACAGGGAGGGTTGGGCTGAAGCTTTCTTT
>TRBV6-6|NA|NA|TRBJ1-4
CASSTANEKLFF
TGTGCCAGCAGTACGGCTAATGAAAAACTGTTTTTT
>TRBV2|TRBD2|NA|TRBJ2-1
CASSYLAGGDNEQFF
TGTGCCAGCAGTTACTTAGCGGGGGGGGACAATGAGCAGTTCTTC
>TRBV7-2|TRBD2|NA|TRBJ2-7
CASSLAYGGYYEQYF
TGTGCCAGCAGCTTAGCTTACGGGGGGTACTACGAGCAGTACTTC
>TRBV5-1|TRBD2|NA|TRBJ2-3
CASSHGGDTDTQYF
TGCGCCAGCAGCCACGGGGGGGACACAGATACGCAGTATTTT
>TRBV4-2|TRBD2|NA|TRBJ2-3
CASSQGLAGGADTQYF
TGTGCCAGCAGCCAAGGACTAGCGGGGGGGGCAGATACGCAGTATTTT
>TRBV30|TRBD1|NA|TRBJ1-1
CAWSRTGDTEAFF
TGTGCCTGGAGCCGGACAGGGGACACTGAAGCTTTCTTT
>TRBV29-1|NA|NA|TRBJ1-6
CSVGSTRHSPLHF
TGCAGCGTGGGCAGCACCCGACATTCACCCCTCCACTTT
>TRBV27|NA|NA|TRBJ1-4
CASSFSGNEKLFF
TGTGCCAGCAGTTTTTCAGGCAATGAAAAACTGTTTTTT
>TRBV28|NA|NA|TRBJ2-2
CASSFQVPENTGELFF
TGTGCCAGCAGTTTTCAGGTTCCTGAGAACACCGGGGAGCTGTTTTTT
>TRBV14|NA|NA|TRBJ1-6
CASSLSGLGNSPLHF
TGTGCCAGCAGCTTATCAGGGTTGGGGAATTCACCCCTCCACTTT
>TRBV2|NA|medium-sized|TRBJ1-2
CASSEALRGTGGYTF
TGTGCCAGCAGTGAAGCGCTTCGGGGGACTGGTGGCTACACCTTC
>TRBV29-1|NA|NA|TRBJ2-7
CSVVGQYYEQYF
TGCAGCGTTGTGGGCCAGTACTACGAGCAGTACTTC
>TRBV14|TRBD1|NA|TRBJ1-2
CASSQAGTGSHGYTF
TGTGCCAGCAGCCAGGCCGGGACAGGGTCCCATGGCTACACCTTC
>TRBV2|TRBD2|NA|TRBJ2-7
CASMLGLAGNVQYF
TGTGCCAGCATGTTGGGACTAGCGGGGAATGTGCAGTACTTC
>TRBV28|NA|few|TRBJ2-3
CASNLADTDTQYF
TGTGCCAGCAATCTAGCTGACACAGATACGCAGTATTTT
>TRBV5-6|TRBD2|NA|TRBJ2-1
CASSFLAGNEQFF
TGTGCCAGCAGCTTCTTAGCGGGGAATGAGCAGTTCTTC
>TRBV7-2|TRBD2|NA|TRBJ2-7
CASSRLAGDSYEQYF
TGTGCCAGCAGCCGACTAGCGGGGGACTCCTACGAGCAGTACTTC
>TRBV5-6|TRBD2|NA|TRBJ2-2
CASSRTSGGASGELFF
TGTGCCAGCAGCCGAACTAGCGGGGGGGCCTCCGGGGAGCTGTTTTTT